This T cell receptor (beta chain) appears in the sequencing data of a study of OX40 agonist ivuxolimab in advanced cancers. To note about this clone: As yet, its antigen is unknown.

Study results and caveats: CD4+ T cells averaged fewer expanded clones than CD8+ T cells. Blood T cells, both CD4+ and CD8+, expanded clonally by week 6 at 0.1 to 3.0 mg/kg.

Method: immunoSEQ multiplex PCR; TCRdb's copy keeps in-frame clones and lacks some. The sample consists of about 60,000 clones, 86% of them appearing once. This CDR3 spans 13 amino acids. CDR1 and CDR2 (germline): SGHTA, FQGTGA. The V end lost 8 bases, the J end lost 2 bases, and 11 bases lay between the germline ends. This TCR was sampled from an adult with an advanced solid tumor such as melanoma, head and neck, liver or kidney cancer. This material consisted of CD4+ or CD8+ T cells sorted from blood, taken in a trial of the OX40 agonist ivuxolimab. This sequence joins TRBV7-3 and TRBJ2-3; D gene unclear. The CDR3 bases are TGTGCCAGCGGTCGCGGAACCACAGATACGCAGTATTTT. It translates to CASGRGTTDTQYF.